This T cell receptor (beta chain) was obtained from a study of blood T cell repertoires in COVID-19. Study context: T cells, B-cell-depleted T cells, or PBMCs supplied cDNA or gDNA.

This CDR3 has 15 amino acids. V shed 6 bases, J shed 4 bases, and the junction held 3 bases outside the gene matches. CDR1 and CDR2 (germline): SGHTA, FQGNSA. The repertoire was sequenced with immunoSEQ multiplex PCR; TCRdb's copy has only in-frame clones and lacks some. This sample has 260,000 or so clones, with 75% to 85% found just once. What was sequenced was peripheral blood. The receptor comes from a woman aged 70-85 years with acute or convalescent COVID-19. V usage is TRBV7-2 and J usage is TRBJ2-1; 13 nucleotides line up with TRBD2. The CDR3 loop reads CASRLAGGQYNEQFF. Written as DNA, the CDR3 is TGTGCCAGCAGACTAGCGGGGGGGCAGTACAATGAGCAGTTCTTC.